What follows is one TCR beta chain and its context. What it recognizes is unknown. These data belong to a study of cytomegalovirus exposure and HLA in healthy donors. PCR primers comprised 60 Vbeta and 13 Jbeta primers. Some clones are missing from TCRdb's copy, which holds only in-frame ones; the method was immunoSEQ multiplex PCR. Of roughly 150,000 clones in the sample, over 65% were seen once. Overall study results and limits: Most observed TCR sequences were rare, whereas some public TCRs were detected in many donors.

The clonotype was recovered from a man aged 40-50 years in good health and CMV-seropositive. The specimen sequenced was PBMCs.

CDR3 sequence reads: CASSLDGTEAFF. Written as DNA, the CDR3 is TGTGCCAGCAGCTTAGACGGGACTGAAGCTTTCTTT. The chain combines TRBV7-2 with TRBJ1-1; D is undetermined. CDR3 length: 12 residues. Germline CDR1 reads SGHTA; CDR2 reads FQGNSA. Trimming removed 1 base from V and 5 bases from J, with 5 bases in between.